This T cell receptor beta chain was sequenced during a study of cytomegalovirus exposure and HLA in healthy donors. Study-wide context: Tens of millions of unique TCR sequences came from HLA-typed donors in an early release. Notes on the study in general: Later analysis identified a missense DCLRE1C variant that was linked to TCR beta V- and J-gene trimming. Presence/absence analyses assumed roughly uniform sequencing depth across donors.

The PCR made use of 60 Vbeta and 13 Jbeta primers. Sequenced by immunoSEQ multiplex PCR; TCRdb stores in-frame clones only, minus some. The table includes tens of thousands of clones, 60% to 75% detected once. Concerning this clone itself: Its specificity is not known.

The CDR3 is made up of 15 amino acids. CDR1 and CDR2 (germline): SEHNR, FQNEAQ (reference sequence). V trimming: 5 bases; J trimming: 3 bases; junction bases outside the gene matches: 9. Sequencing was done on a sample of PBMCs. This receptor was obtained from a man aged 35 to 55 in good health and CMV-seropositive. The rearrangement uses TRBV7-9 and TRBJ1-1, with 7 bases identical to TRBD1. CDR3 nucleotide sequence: TGTGCCAGCAGCCCCCCTGGCAGGGGGGACACTGAAGCTTTCTTT. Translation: CASSPPGRGDTEAFF.